This T cell receptor (beta chain) was sequenced in a study of early T cells in non-severe SARS-CoV-2 infection. Study context: Bulk RNA taken from unsorted whole blood was sequenced, leaving chains unpaired.

V was shortened by 5 bases and J by 8 bases, with 10 bases between the two germline ends. In germline, CDR1 is SQVTM, CDR2 ANQGSEA. This CDR3 is 11 amino acids long. Individual cDNA molecules received unique molecular identifiers. TCRdb reprocessed the 5' RACE reads via MiXCR and lists one record per CDR3 protein. This sample yields about 83,000 distinct CDR3 sequences, of which roughly an eighth are seen a single time; 1.2% to 1.5% belongs to the top ten. This clonotype appeared many times. The receptor comes from an adult who was a healthcare worker with PCR-confirmed SARS-CoV-2 infection or an uninfected control (not recorded which). The rearrangement uses TRBV29-1 and TRBJ2-1; D gene uncertain. The sequencing input was whole blood. The CDR3 spells CSVTFHHEQFF. The CDR3 coding sequence is TGCAGCGTTACGTTTCACCATGAGCAGTTCTTC.